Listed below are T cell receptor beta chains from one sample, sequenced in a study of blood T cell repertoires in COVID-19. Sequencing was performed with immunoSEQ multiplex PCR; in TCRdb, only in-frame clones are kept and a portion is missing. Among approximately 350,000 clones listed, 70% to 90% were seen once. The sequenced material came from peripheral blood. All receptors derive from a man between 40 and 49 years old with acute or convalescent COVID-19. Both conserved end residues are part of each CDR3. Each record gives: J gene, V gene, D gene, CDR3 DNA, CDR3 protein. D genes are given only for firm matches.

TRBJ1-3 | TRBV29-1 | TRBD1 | TGCAGCGTTGAATATGGGACAGAGATCTCTGGAAACACCATATATTTT | CSVEYGTEISGNTIYF
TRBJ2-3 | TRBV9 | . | TGTGCCAGCAGCGTAGAAAGGGCGGGACGTGGTAAGGATACGCAGTATTTT | CASSVERAGRGKDTQYF
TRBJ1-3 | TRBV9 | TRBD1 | TGTGCCAGCAGCTCCCGGACAGGGACCACTTCTGGAAACACCATATATTTT | CASSSRTGTTSGNTIYF
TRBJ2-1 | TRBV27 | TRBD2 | TGTGCCAGCAGTTCCTTAGGACTAGCGGGGGGGACTGAGCAGTTCTTC | CASSSLGLAGGTEQFF
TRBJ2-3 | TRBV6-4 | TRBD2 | TGTGCCAGCAGTAATAGCGGGAGGCCCACAGATACGCAGTATTTT | CASSNSGRPTDTQYF
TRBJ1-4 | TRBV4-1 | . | TGCGCCAGCAGTGGGGGGGGCCTAAGTGAAAAACTGTTTTTT | CASSGGGLSEKLFF
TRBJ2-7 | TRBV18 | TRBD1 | TGTGCCAGCTCACCAGGGACAGGGAAGACCTACGAGCAGTACTTC | CASSPGTGKTYEQYF
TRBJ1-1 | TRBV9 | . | TGTGCCAGCAGCTTCGGGGGTCACACTGAAGCTTTCTTT | CASSFGGHTEAFF
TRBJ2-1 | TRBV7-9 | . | TGTGCCAGCAGCTTGGGTGCCGGGTTAAGTGAGCAGTTCTTC | CASSLGAGLSEQFF
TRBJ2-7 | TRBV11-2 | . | TGTGCCAGCAGCTTAGATCTCGGGTCCGAGCAGTACTTC | CASSLDLGSEQYF